This T cell receptor beta chain came from a study of early T cells in non-severe SARS-CoV-2 infection. Germline lookup yields CDR1 MNHEY and CDR2 SVGAGI. The V end was cut by 4 bases, the J end by 2 bases, with 13 bases between. This CDR3 region has 15 residues. Using its own MiXCR run on the 5' RACE reads, TCRdb lists one record per CDR3 protein. Among over 55,000 distinct CDR3 sequences listed, around an eighth were seen once. In this sample, this clonotype turned up many times. The clonotype originates from an adult who was a healthcare worker with PCR-confirmed SARS-CoV-2 infection or an uninfected control (not recorded which). The specimen sequenced was whole blood. The rearrangement joins TRBV6-5 to TRBJ2-3; D is undetermined. CDR3 DNA sequence: TGTGCCAGCAGTTCAACGATGATAAACACAGATACGCAGTATTTT. Translation: CASSSTMINTDTQYF.